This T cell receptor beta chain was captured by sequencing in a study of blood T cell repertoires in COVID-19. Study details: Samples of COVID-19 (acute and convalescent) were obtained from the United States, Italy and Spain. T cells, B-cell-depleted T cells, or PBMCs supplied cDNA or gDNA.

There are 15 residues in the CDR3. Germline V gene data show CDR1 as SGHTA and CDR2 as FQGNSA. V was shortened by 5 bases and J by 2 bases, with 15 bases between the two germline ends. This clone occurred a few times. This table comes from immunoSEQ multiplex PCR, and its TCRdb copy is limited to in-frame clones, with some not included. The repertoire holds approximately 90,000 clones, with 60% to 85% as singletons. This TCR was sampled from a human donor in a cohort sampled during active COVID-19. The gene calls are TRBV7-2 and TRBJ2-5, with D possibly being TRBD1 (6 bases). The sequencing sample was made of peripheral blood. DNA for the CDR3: TGTGCCAGCAGCCGGCAGACAGGCTATCAAGAGACCCAGTACTTC. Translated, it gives CASSRQTGYQETQYF.